The sequence of this TCR beta chain was determined in a study of blood T cell repertoires in COVID-19. Deletions cut 5 bases from V and 2 bases from J, with 9 bases between. CDR1 is MNHEY, CDR2 SVGAGI, per germline. The CDR3 is 13 residues long. Only in-frame clones appear in the TCRdb table, and some are missing; sequencing was by immunoSEQ multiplex PCR. The sample consists of hundreds of thousands of clones, roughly 86% of them appearing once. The clonotype was recovered from a woman aged 40 to 50 with acute COVID-19. This chain joins TRBV6-5 and TRBJ1-1; D is possibly TRBD1 (5 bases). Sequencing was performed on PBMCs or T cells enriched from blood (not recorded which). The CDR3 protein is CASSLGGNTEAFF. DNA for the CDR3: TGTGCCAGCAGTCTCGGGGGAAACACTGAAGCTTTCTTT.